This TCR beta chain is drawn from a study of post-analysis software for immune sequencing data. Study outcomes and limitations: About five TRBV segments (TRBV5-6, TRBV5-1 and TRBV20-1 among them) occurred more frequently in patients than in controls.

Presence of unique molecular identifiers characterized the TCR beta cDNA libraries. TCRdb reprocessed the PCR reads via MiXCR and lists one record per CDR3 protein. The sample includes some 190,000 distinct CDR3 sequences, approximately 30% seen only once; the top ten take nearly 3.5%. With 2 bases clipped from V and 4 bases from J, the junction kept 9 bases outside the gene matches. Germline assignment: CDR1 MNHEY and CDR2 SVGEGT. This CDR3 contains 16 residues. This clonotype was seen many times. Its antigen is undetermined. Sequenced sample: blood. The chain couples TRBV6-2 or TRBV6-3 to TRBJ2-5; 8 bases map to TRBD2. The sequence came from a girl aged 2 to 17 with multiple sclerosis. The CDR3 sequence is CASSYPQAGDLETQYF. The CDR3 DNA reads TGTGCCAGCAGTTACCCTCAAGCGGGAGATCTAGAGACCCAGTACTTC.